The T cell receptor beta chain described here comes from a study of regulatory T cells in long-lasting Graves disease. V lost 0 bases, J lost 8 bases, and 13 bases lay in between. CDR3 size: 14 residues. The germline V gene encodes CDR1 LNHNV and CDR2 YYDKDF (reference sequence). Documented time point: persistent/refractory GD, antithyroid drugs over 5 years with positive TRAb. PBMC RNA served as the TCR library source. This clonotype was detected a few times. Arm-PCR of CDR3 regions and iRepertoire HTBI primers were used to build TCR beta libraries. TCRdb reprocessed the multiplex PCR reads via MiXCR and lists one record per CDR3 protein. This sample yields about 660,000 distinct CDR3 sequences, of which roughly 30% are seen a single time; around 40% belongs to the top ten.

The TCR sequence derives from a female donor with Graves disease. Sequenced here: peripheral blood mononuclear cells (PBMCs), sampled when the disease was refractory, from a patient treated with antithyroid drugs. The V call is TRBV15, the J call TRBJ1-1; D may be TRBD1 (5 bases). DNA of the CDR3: TGTGCCACCAGCAGAGAGGGGGACCTACGCGAAGCTTTCTTT. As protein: CATSREGDLREAFF.